A selection of T cell receptor beta chains follows, all from one sample in a study of T cell responses to AZD1222 COVID-19 vaccine. Measured with immunoSEQ multiplex PCR; TCRdb has only the in-frame clones, and not every one. The sample lists more than 40,000 clones, roughly 87% occurring once. The starting material was peripheral blood, obtained 28 days after the second AZD1222 dose. The receptors come from an adult who received the AZD1222 COVID-19 vaccine. CDR3s include the opening cysteine and the closing phenylalanine or tryptophan. A D gene is named only where the DNA matches it firmly. Clone size is given for some rows only: seen once, a few or many times, or a class if the clone is expanded.

DNA	CDR3	V	size	J	D
TGTGCCAGCAGTCCTTGGGCAGGGGAGGGTCAGCCCCAGCATTTT	CASSPWAGEGQPQHF	TRBV27	.	TRBJ1-5	.
TGTGCCAGCAGTGTAAACAGCCGTGGGACTAATGAAAAACTGTTTTTT	CASSVNSRGTNEKLFF	TRBV2	.	TRBJ1-4	.
TGTGCCAGCAGCTTATCATGGAGAGGGGGCGCGAACACCGGGGAGCTGTTTTTT	CASSLSWRGGANTGELFF	TRBV7-2	.	TRBJ2-2	TRBD1
TGTGCCAGCAGTGGCTTACAGGGAAGGTACAATCAGCCCCAGCATTTT	CASSGLQGRYNQPQHF	TRBV6-1	few	TRBJ1-5	.
TGTGCCAGCAGTTCGCTGGGCAGGGGGCGCGAGAATGAGCAGTTCTTC	CASSSLGRGRENEQFF	TRBV27	.	TRBJ2-1	TRBD1
TGCGCCAGCAGCCAGAACAGGGGCACAGATACGCAGTATTTT	CASSQNRGTDTQYF	TRBV4-1	.	TRBJ2-3	.
TGCGCCAGCGGAGCGGTATCACGTGGCGAGCAGTACTTC	CASGAVSRGEQYF	TRBV10-1	.	TRBJ2-7	.
TGTGCCAGCAGTGAGACTAGCTGGGGCACCGGGGAGCTGTTTTTT	CASSETSWGTGELFF	TRBV7-2	.	TRBJ2-2	TRBD2
TGTGCCAGCGGTACCGGGACAGACTATGGCTACACCTTC	CASGTGTDYGYTF	TRBV28	.	TRBJ1-2	TRBD1
TGTGCCAGTCGCGACAGGGCCACTGAAGCTTTCTTT	CASRDRATEAFF	TRBV19	.	TRBJ1-1	TRBD1
TGTGCTAGTGGTTTGTGGCAGAGGATTGAAGGCTACACCTTC	CASGLWQRIEGYTF	TRBV12-5	.	TRBJ1-2	.
TGTGCCAGCAGCTTAGCCCCGTTGGGGGCGGGTGAAAAACTGTTTTTT	CASSLAPLGAGEKLFF	TRBV7-9	.	TRBJ1-4	.
TGTGCCGGGCGAGTAGACAGGTACAATGAGCAGTTCTTC	CAGRVDRYNEQFF	TRBV2	.	TRBJ2-1	.
TGTGCCAGCAGCGTAGCGAACGAAGGGGAAGCTTTCTTT	CASSVANEGEAFF	TRBV9	.	TRBJ1-1	.
TGTGCCAGCAGCTTGGGGCTATTTGAGCAGTTCTTC	CASSLGLFEQFF	TRBV5-5	.	TRBJ2-1	.
TGTGCCAGCAGCTTAGGGGGCTGGGTTACTGAAGCTTTCTTT	CASSLGGWVTEAFF	TRBV11-2	once	TRBJ1-1	.